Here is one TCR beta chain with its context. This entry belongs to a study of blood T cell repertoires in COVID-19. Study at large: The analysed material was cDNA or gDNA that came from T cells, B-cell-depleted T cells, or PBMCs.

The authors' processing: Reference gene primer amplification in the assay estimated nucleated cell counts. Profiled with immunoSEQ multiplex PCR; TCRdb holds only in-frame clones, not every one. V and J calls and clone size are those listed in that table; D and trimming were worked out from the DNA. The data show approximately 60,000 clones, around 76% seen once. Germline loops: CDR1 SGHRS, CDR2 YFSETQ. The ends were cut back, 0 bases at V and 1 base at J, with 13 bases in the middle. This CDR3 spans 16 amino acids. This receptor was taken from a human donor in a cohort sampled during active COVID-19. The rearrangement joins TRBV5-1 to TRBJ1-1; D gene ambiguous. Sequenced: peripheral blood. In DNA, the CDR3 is TGCGCCAGCAGCTTGGGTCCCAGTCTCCCGAACACTGAAGCTTTCTTT. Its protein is CASSLGPSLPNTEAFF. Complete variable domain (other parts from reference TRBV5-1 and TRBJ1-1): KAGVTQTPRYLIKTRGQQVTLSCSPISGHRSVSWYQQTPGQGLQFLFEYFSETQRNKGNFPGRFSGRQFSNSRSEMNVSTLELGDSALYLCASSLGPSLPNTEAFFGQGTRLTVV.